A single sample is the source of the 10 T cell receptor beta chains below, sequenced in a study of regulatory T cells in long-lasting Graves disease. Arm-PCR of CDR3 regions and iRepertoire HTBI primers were used to build TCR beta libraries. TCRdb called the multiplex PCR reads again in MiXCR, with one record for every CDR3 protein. The sample shows about 310,000 distinct CDR3 sequences, roughly 18% of them seen only once. Noted time point: newly diagnosed GD, antithyroid drugs for less than 3 months. PBMCs were the source of the RNA used for TCR sequencing. Sequenced material: peripheral blood mononuclear cells (PBMCs), taken at new diagnosis, from a patient treated with antithyroid drugs. These receptor sequences come from a female donor with Graves disease.

This clonotype was seen at least ten times. This chain links TRBV27 with TRBJ1-2; D not certain. CDR3 length: 14 residues. The germline V and J ends were trimmed by 0 bases and 4 bases, with 9 bases remaining between them. The germline V gene encodes CDR1 MNHEY and CDR2 SMNVEV (reference sequence). CDR3 region: CASSLSVQSYGYTF. CDR3 DNA: TGTGCCAGCAGTTTATCAGTCCAGTCCTATGGCTACACCTTC.

This clonotype was detected many times. This sequence joins TRBV11-2 and TRBJ2-1; the match to TRBD2 covers 11 bases. The CDR3 covers 16 residues. Per germline, CDR1 SGHAT and CDR2 FQNNGV. Losses at the gene ends were 1 base for V and 8 bases for J; bases not matched to a gene: 7. CDR3 bases: TGTGCCAGCAGCTTAGTACTAGCGGGAGAGGTACATGAGCAGTTCTTC. Translated: CASSLVLAGEVHEQFF.

This clonotype appeared many times. This rearrangement joins TRBV28 to TRBJ1-5; D is undetermined. Germline V gene sequence: CDR1 MDHEN, CDR2 SYDVKM. The CDR3 is 14 residues long. Trimming shortened V by 0 bases and J by 1 base, and 4 bases separated the two germline ends. The CDR3 region has the DNA TGTGCCAGCAGTTTATGGGGGAGCAATCAGCCCCAGCATTTT. As protein: CASSLWGSNQPQHF.

In regard to this clonotype: Being one base from a much bigger clone, this may be a read error. V usage is TRBV6-2 or TRBV6-3 and J usage is TRBJ1-4, with D tentatively TRBD1 (5 bases). The CDR3 runs to 15 residues. Trimming took 7 bases from V and 6 from J, leaving 18 bases between them. CDR1 is MNHEY, CDR2 SVGEGT, per germline. The CDR3, as DNA: TGTGCCAGCACCGTCGCGGGGGGGGTTGATGAAAAACTGTTTTTT. Its translation is CASTVAGGVDEKLFF.

V and J are TRBV28 and TRBJ2-5; D unclear. Germline loops: CDR1 MDHEN, CDR2 SYDVKM. V was clipped by 5 bases and J by 2 bases, with 12 bases between them. This CDR3 has 14 residues. The CDR3 is CASSMGRVQETQYF. CDR3 nucleotide sequence: TGTGCCAGCAGTATGGGAAGAGTACAAGAGACCCAGTACTTC.

This clonotype was counted ten times or more. This rearrangement joins TRBV28 to TRBJ2-7; 7 bases match TRBD1. Germline V gene lookup returns CDR1 MDHEN and CDR2 SYDVKM. The CDR3 has 14 residues. With 6 bases clipped from V and 2 bases from J, the junction kept 7 bases outside the gene matches. The CDR3 region has the DNA TGTGCCAGCAGCTCGACAGGGTTTGCCTACGAGCAGTACTTC. Translating it yields CASSSTGFAYEQYF. The variable domain in full, with the rest retrieved from reference TRBV28 and TRBJ2-7, is DVKVTQSSRYLVKRTGEKVFLECVQDMDHENMFWYRQDPGLGLRLIYFSYDVKMKEKGDIPEGYSVSREKKERFSLILESASTNQTSMYLCASSSTGFAYEQYFGPGTRLTVT.

This clonotype was observed at least ten times. V usage is TRBV7-9 and J usage is TRBJ2-1, with a possible D match to TRBD1 (7 bases). Germline values: CDR1 SEHNR, CDR2 FQNEAQ (reference sequence). V was cut by 5 bases and J by 0 bases, with 11 bases left in between. The CDR3 has 15 residues. CDR3 protein: CASSRQGGSYNEQFF. DNA of the CDR3: TGTGCCAGCAGCCGACAGGGAGGCTCCTACAATGAGCAGTTCTTC.

This sequence joins TRBV7-3 and TRBJ2-7; 11 nucleotides match TRBD2. With 2 bases clipped from V and 3 bases from J, the junction kept 27 bases outside the gene matches. The CDR3 covers 23 residues. Germline CDR1 reads SGHTA; CDR2 reads FQGTGA. CDR3 residues: CASSLAPGLAAFQSPRELYEQYF. The CDR3 bases are TGTGCCAGCAGCTTAGCTCCGGGACTAGCGGCTTTTCAGTCCCCGAGGGAGCTCTACGAGCAGTACTTC. Together with reference TRBV7-3 and TRBJ2-7, the CDR3 gives the full variable domain: GAGVSQTPSNKVTEKGKYVELRCDPISGHTALYWYRQSLGQGPEFLIYFQGTGAADDSGLPNDRFFAVRPEGSVSTLKIQRTERGDSAVYLCASSLAPGLAAFQSPRELYEQYFGPGTRLTVT.

This clonotype was observed many times. V usage is TRBV12-3 or TRBV12-4 and J usage is TRBJ2-3; 15 nucleotides match TRBD2. V was clipped by 4 bases and J by 0 bases; unmatched bases: 5. The CDR3 loop spans 18 amino acids. The CDR3 DNA sequence: TGTGCCAGCAGTTCCGGGACTAGCGGGAGGCCTAGCACAGATACGCAGTATTTT. Protein: CASSSGTSGRPSTDTQYF.

The J gene is TRBJ1-1, the V gene TRBV11-2; 9 positions agree with TRBD1. Losses at the gene ends were 5 bases for V and 4 bases for J; bases not matched to a gene: 8. Germline V CDR1 and CDR2: SGHAT, FQNNGV. The CDR3 is 15 amino acids. The CDR3 DNA sequence: TGTGCCAGCAGCGCCCAGGGACAGGGTGGCACTGAAGCTTTCTTT. It encodes CASSAQGQGGTEAFF.